The 5 T cell receptor beta chains presented below share a single source sample, sequenced in a study of cytomegalovirus exposure and HLA in healthy donors. Researchers ran the PCR with 60 Vbeta and 13 Jbeta primers. Method: immunoSEQ multiplex PCR; TCRdb's copy keeps in-frame clones and lacks some. The sample yields about 67,000 clones, around 63% seen once. Material: PBMCs. These receptors all stem from a woman aged 30 to 39 in good health and CMV-seronegative.

In this sample, this clone turned up a few times. The V gene is TRBV7-2, the J gene TRBJ2-3, with 10 bases lining up with TRBD2. The CDR3 runs to 15 residues. The ends lost 5 bases at V and 5 bases at J; junction bases unmatched: 7. Germline V gene data show CDR1 as SGHTA and CDR2 as FQGNSA. The CDR3: CASSLSGGEGDTQYF. In DNA form, the CDR3 reads TGTGCCAGCAGCCTAAGCGGGGGGGAGGGAGATACGCAGTATTTT.

The rearrangement joins TRBV28 to TRBJ2-1; TRBD1 matches 8 bases. CDR1 is MDHEN and CDR2 is SYDVKM in the germline V gene. The length of the CDR3 is 15 residues. Trimming took 4 bases from V and 7 from J; bases not matched to a gene: 9. The CDR3 here is CASSSSGTGRNEQFF. In DNA, the CDR3 is TGTGCCAGCAGTTCTTCCGGGACAGGTAGAAATGAGCAGTTCTTC.

The chain carries TRBV19 and TRBJ1-2; TRBD1 aligns across 7 bases. The V gene end was trimmed by 7 bases and the J gene end by 8 bases; junction bases not matched to a gene: 10. Germline V gives CDR1 LNHDA, CDR2 SQIVND (reference sequence). CDR3 length: 13 amino acids. This CDR3 reads CASNDREPYGYTF. The CDR3 DNA reads as TGTGCCAGTAATGACAGGGAACCTTACGGCTACACCTTC.

The CDR3 nucleotides read TGTGCCAGCAGTTACAATCTTGGACACCCGCGCGGCTACACCTTC. This codes for CASSYNLGHPRGYTF. The V and J genes are TRBV6-5 and TRBJ1-2; a weak D match, TRBD1 (5 bases). CDR1 is MNHEY and CDR2 is SVGAGI in the germline V gene. The V end lost 2 bases, the J end lost 8 bases, and 18 bases lay between the germline ends. This CDR3 spans 15 amino acids.

V is TRBV30 and J is TRBJ2-4; the D gene is possibly TRBD1 (6 bases). This CDR3 contains 17 residues. Germline CDR1 and CDR2: GTSNPN and SVGIG (reference sequence). Trimming took 4 bases from V and 2 from J, leaving 21 bases between them. The CDR3 DNA reads TGTGCCTGGAATAAGGTGGCAGGGGTTGAGTCCAAAAACATTCAGTACTTC. Translation: CAWNKVAGVESKNIQYF.